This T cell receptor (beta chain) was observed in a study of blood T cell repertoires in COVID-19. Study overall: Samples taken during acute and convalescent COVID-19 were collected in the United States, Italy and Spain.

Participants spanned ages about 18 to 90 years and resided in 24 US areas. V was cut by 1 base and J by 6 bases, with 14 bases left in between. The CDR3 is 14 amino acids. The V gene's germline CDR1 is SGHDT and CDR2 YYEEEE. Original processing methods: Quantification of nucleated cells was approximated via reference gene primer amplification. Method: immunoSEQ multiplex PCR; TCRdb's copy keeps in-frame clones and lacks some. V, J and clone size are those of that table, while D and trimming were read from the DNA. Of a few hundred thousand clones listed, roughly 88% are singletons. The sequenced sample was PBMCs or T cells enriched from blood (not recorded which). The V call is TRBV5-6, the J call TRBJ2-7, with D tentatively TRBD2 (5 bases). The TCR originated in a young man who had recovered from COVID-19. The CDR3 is CASSLLFGVSEQYF. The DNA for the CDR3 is TGTGCCAGCAGCTTGCTGTTCGGGGTCTCCGAGCAGTACTTC.